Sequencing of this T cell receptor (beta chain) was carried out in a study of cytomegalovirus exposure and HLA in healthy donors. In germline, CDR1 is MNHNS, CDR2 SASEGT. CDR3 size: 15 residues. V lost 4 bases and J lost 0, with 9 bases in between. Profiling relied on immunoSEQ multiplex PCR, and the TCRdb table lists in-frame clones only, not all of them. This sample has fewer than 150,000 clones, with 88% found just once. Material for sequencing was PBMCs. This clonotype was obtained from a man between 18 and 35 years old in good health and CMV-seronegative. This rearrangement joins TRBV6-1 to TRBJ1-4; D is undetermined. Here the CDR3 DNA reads TGTGCCAGCAGTGTCAATAGAGCAACTAATGAAAAACTGTTTTTT. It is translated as CASSVNRATNEKLFF.